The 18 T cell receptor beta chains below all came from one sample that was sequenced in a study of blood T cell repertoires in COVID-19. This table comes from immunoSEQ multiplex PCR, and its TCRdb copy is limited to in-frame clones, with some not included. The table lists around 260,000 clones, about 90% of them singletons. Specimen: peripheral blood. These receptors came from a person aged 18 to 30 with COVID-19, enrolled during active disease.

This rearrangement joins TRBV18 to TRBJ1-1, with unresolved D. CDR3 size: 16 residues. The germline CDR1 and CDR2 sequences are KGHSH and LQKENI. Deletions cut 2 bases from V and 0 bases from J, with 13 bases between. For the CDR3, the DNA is TGTGCCAGCTCACCAGCGGCAGCTCGTATGAACACTGAAGCTTTCTTT. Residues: CASSPAAARMNTEAFF. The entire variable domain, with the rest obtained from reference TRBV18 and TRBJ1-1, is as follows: NAGVMQNPRHLVRRRGQEARLRCSPMKGHSHVYWYRQLPEEGLKFMVYLQKENIIDESGMPKERFSAEFPKEGPSILRIQQVVRGDSAAYFCASSPAAARMNTEAFFGQGTRLTVV.

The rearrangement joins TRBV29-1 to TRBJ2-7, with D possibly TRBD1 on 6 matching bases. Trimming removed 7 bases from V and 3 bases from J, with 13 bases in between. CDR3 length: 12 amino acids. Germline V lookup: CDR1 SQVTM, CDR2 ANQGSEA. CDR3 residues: CSAGEAFYEQYF. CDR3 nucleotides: TGCAGCGCAGGGGAAGCGTTCTACGAGCAGTACTTC.

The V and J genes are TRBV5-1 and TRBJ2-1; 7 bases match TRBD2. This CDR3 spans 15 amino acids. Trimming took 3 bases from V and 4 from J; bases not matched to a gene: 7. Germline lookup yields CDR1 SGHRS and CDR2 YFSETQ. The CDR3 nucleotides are TGCGCCAGCAGCTATCTAGCGGAAGGGTACAATGAGCAGTTCTTC. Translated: CASSYLAEGYNEQFF.

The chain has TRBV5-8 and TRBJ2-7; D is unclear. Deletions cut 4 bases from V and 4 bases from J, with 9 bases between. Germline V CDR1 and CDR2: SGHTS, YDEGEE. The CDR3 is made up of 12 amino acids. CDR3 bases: TGTGCCAGCAGCCGTGAACTTTACGAGCAGTACTTC. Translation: CASSRELYEQYF. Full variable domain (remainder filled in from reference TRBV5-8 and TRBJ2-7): EAGVTQSPTHLIKTRGQQATLRCSPISGHTSVYWYQQALGLGLQFLLWYDEGEERNRGNFPPRFSGRQFPNYSSELNVNALELEDSALYLCASSRELYEQYFGPGTRLTVT.

The CDR3, as DNA: TGTGCCAGCAGGCCCGCGGGAGTCAATGAGCAGTTCTTC. This translates into CASRPAGVNEQFF. The chain combines TRBV27 with TRBJ2-1; 7 bases line up with TRBD2. V shed 6 bases, J shed 6 bases, and the junction held 5 bases outside the gene matches. CDR1 and CDR2 from the germline V gene are MNHEY and SMNVEV (reference sequence). The CDR3 has 13 amino acids.

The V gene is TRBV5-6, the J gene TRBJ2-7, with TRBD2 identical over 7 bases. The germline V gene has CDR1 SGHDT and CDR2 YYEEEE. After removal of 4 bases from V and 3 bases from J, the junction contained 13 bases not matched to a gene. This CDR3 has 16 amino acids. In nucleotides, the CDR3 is TGTGCCAGCAGCAAACGGTTGGGAGGGGATCTCTACGAGCAGTACTTC. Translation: CASSKRLGGDLYEQYF.

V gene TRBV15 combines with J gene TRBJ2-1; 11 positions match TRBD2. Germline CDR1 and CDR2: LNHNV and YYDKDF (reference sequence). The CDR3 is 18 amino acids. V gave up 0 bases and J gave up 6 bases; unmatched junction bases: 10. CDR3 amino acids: CATSREYLLAGVGNEQFF. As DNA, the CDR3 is TGTGCCACCAGCAGAGAGTACCTACTAGCGGGAGTGGGCAATGAGCAGTTCTTC.

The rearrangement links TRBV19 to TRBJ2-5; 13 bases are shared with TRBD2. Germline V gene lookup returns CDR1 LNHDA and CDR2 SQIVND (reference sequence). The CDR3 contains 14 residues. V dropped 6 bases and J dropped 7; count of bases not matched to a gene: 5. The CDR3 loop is CASSGTSGVGTQYF. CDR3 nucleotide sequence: TGTGCCAGTAGCGGGACTAGCGGGGTGGGGACCCAGTACTTC.

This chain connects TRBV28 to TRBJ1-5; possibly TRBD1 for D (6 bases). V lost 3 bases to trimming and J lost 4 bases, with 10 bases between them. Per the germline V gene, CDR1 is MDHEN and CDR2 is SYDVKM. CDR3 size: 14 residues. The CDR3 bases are TGTGCCAGCAGTTTGGACAGATCGAATCAGCCCCAGCATTTT. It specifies CASSLDRSNQPQHF.

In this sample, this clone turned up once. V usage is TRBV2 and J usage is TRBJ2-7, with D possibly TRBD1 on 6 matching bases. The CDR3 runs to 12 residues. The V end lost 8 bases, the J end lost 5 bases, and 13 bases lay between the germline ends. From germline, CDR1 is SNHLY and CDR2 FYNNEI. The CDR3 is CASSYRVHEQYF. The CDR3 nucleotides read TGTGCCAGCTCTTACAGGGTCCACGAGCAGTACTTC.

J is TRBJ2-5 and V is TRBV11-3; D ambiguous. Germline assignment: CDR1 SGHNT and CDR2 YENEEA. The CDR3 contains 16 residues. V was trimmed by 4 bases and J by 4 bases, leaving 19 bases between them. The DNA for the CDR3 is TGTGCCAGCAGCTCCCAATGGGCCCAAGCTGTAGAGACCCAGTACTTC. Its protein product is CASSSQWAQAVETQYF.

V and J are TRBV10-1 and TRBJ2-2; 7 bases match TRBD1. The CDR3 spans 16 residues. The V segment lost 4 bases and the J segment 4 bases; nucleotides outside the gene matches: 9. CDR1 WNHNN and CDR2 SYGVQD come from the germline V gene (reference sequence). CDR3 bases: TGCGCCAGCAGTGGAACTACGGGACAGCCCACCGGGGAGCTGTTTTTT. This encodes CASSGTTGQPTGELFF.

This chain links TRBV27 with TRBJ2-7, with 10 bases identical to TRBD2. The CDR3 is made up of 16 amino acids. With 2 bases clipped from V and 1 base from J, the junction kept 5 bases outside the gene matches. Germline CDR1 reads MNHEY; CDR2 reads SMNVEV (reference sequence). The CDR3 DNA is TGTGCCAGCAGTTTAGAGGCTAGCGGGAGTTCCTACGAGCAGTACTTC. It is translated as CASSLEASGSSYEQYF.

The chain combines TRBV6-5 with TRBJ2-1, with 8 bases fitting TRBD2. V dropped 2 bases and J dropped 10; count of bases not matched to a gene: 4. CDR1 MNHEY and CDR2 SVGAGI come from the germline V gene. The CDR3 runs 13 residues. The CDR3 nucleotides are TGTGCCAGCAGTTACGAGGCTAGCGGGGAGCAGTTCTTC. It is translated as CASSYEASGEQFF.

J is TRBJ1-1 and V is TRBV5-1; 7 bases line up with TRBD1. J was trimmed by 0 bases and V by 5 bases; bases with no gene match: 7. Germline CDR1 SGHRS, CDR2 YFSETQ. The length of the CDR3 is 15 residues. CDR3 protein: CASSSGTDMNTEAFF. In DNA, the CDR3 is TGCGCCAGCAGTTCTGGGACAGATATGAACACTGAAGCTTTCTTT. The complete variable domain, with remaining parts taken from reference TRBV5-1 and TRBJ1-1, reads KAGVTQTPRYLIKTRGQQVTLSCSPISGHRSVSWYQQTPGQGLQFLFEYFSETQRNKGNFPGRFSGRQFSNSRSEMNVSTLELGDSALYLCASSSGTDMNTEAFFGQGTRLTVV.

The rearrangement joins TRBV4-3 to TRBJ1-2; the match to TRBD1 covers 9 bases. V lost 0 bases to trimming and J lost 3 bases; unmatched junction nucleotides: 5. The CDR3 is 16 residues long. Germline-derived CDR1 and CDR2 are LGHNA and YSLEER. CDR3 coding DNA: TGCGCCAGCAGCCAAGATCTTGGACAGGGGCACTATGGCTACACCTTC. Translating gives CASSQDLGQGHYGYTF.

The CDR3 bases are TGTGCCAGCAGCCAAGACGTGCCACAAGGGGCTCGCTATGGCTACACCTTC. It codes for CASSQDVPQGARYGYTF. The rearrangement joins TRBV3-1 (or the pseudogene TRBV3-2) to TRBJ1-2; TRBD1 might be the D (5 bases). The CDR3 length is 17 residues. With 0 bases removed from V and 4 bases from J, the gap between germline ends came to 18 bases. Germline loops: CDR1 LGHDT, CDR2 YNNKEL (reference sequence).

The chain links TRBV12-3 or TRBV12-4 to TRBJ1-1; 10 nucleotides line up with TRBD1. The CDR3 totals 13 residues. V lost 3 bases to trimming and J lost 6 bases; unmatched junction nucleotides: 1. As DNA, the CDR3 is TGTGCCAGCAGTTTCGGACAGGGGGCTGAAGCTTTCTTT. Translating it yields CASSFGQGAEAFF.